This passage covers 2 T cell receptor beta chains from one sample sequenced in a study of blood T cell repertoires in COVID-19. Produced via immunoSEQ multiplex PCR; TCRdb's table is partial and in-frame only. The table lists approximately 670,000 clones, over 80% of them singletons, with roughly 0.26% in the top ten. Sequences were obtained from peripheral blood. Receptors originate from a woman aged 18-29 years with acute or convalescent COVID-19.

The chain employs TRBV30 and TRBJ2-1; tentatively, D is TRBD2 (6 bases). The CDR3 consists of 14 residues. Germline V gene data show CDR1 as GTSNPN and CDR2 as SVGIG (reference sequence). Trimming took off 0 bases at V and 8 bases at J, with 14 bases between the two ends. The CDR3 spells CAWSVGRGIDEQFF. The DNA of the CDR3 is TGTGCCTGGAGTGTAGGACGGGGGATTGATGAGCAGTTCTTC.

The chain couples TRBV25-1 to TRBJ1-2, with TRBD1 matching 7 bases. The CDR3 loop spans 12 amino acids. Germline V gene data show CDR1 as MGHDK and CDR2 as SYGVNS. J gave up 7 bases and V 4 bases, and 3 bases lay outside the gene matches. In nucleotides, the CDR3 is TGTGCCAGCAGTGGAAAGGGGGCTGGCTACACCTTC. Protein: CASSGKGAGYTF.